Each of the 17 T cell receptor beta chains below was sequenced from the same sample in a study of T cell repertoires in cytomegalovirus infection. TCRdb reprocessed the reads via MiXCR and lists one record per CDR3 protein. The data hold a few hundred thousand distinct CDR3 sequences, with over 15% observed a single time. The sample comprised CD8+ T cells from PBMCs. The receptors shown here come from a human donor in good health (CMV status not recorded). Some clones in this sample may be carry-over from other donors' samples.

This chain uses TRBV28 with TRBJ1-1, with D perhaps TRBD1 (5 bases). Trimming took off 4 bases at V and 0 bases at J, with 12 bases between the two ends. The CDR3 runs to 15 residues. Germline V lookup: CDR1 MDHEN, CDR2 SYDVKM. CDR3 protein: CASSSGANMNTEAFF. CDR3 DNA sequence: TGTGCCAGCAGTTCCGGGGCGAACATGAACACTGAAGCTTTCTTT.

The chain couples TRBV20-1 to TRBJ2-3, with D unclear. Trimming took 5 bases from V and 5 from J, leaving 17 bases between them. Germline V gives CDR1 DFQATT, CDR2 SNEGSKA (reference sequence). There are 14 residues in the CDR3. The CDR3 sequence: CSALGPEELDTQYF. Written as DNA, the CDR3 is TGCAGTGCTCTAGGACCTGAAGAATTAGATACGCAGTATTTT.

V usage is TRBV6-4 and J usage is TRBJ1-1; D ambiguous. This CDR3 contains 14 residues. V lost 6 bases and J 1 base, leaving 12 bases between the germline ends. Germline loops: CDR1 MRHNA, CDR2 SNTAGT. The CDR3 here is CASSKAAENTEAFF. DNA of the CDR3: TGTGCCAGCAGCAAGGCAGCCGAGAACACTGAAGCTTTCTTT.

The chain employs TRBV11-2 and TRBJ2-5; 10 bases agree with TRBD2. The V segment lost 4 bases and the J segment 1 base; nucleotides outside the gene matches: 12. The CDR3 totals 18 residues. Germline CDR1 is SGHAT and CDR2 is FQNNGV. The CDR3 spells CASSSPDGLAEIQETQYF. The CDR3 nucleotides are TGTGCCAGCAGCTCCCCCGACGGACTAGCGGAGATCCAAGAGACCCAGTACTTC.

The V call is TRBV5-6, the J call TRBJ2-7; D tentatively fits TRBD1 or TRBD2 (6 bases each). The CDR3 spans 15 residues. Germline V gives CDR1 SGHDT, CDR2 YYEEEE. V lost 0 bases and J 2 bases, leaving 12 bases between the germline ends. The CDR3 DNA reads TGTGCCAGCAGCTTGGGAACGGGGGCCGCCTACGAGCAGTACTTC. Its translation: CASSLGTGAAYEQYF.

This clonotype showed up just a few times. The chain couples TRBV29-1 to TRBJ1-2; 8 bases align to TRBD1. Germline CDR1 and CDR2: SQVTM and ANQGSEA. After removal of 7 bases from V and 8 bases from J, the junction contained 15 bases not matched to a gene. This CDR3 is 14 amino acids long. CDR3 nucleotides: TGCAGCGCTCTGACAGGGGAGGCCCTGGCCGGCTACACCTTC. Translation: CSALTGEALAGYTF.

This clonotype was found many times. The rearrangement joins TRBV7-9 to TRBJ1-5; weak D call: TRBD1 (5 bases). This CDR3 spans 14 amino acids. CDR1 SEHNR and CDR2 FQNEAQ come from the germline V gene (reference sequence). Trimming took 3 bases from V and 7 from J, leaving 13 bases between them. Here the CDR3 DNA reads TGTGCCAGCAGCTTCTCCGCCGGGGGGCAGCCCCAGCATTTT. It yields the protein CASSFSAGGQPQHF.

This clonotype was detected many times. CDR3 nucleotide sequence: TGTGCCAGCAGCTTGGCAGACCATGGGAACACTGAAGCTTTCTTT. Translating gives CASSLADHGNTEAFF. The chain carries TRBV7-8 and TRBJ1-1, with D unresolved. Per germline, CDR1 SGHVS and CDR2 FQNEAQ. The CDR3 loop spans 15 amino acids. V lost 3 bases and J 1 base, leaving 12 bases between the germline ends.

This clonotype was seen a few times. CDR3 region: CASSLENRGYTF. In nucleotides, the CDR3 is TGTGCCAGCAGCTTAGAAAATCGTGGCTACACCTTC. The chain has TRBV7-9 and TRBJ1-2, with D unclear. The germline gives CDR1 SEHNR, CDR2 FQNEAQ (reference sequence). V dropped 1 base and J dropped 7 bases, with 7 bases sitting between them. The CDR3 runs to 12 residues.

Ten or more counts support this clonotype. The chain couples TRBV28 to TRBJ2-5; TRBD2 agrees at 11 bases. There are 16 residues in the CDR3. The germline CDR1 and CDR2 sequences are MDHEN and SYDVKM. The trim removed 2 bases at V and 2 bases at J, leaving 4 bases unmatched. The CDR3 nucleotides are TGTGCCAGCAGTTTACTAGCGGGGGGACAACAAGAGACCCAGTACTTC. It yields the protein CASSLLAGGQQETQYF.

This clonotype has more than one count but fewer than ten. The DNA of the CDR3 is TGCAGTGCTAGCTTTCGCGGGGGGCCCTACTACGAGCAGTACTTC. Amino acid sequence: CSASFRGGPYYEQYF. The chain is built from TRBV20-1 and TRBJ2-7; the match to TRBD2 covers 8 bases. With V trimmed by 3 bases and J by 3 bases, 10 bases remained unmatched. There are 15 residues in the CDR3. Germline V gene data show CDR1 as DFQATT and CDR2 as SNEGSKA (reference sequence).

The V call is TRBV20-1, the J call TRBJ2-1, with 13 nucleotides matching TRBD2. Germline V gene data show CDR1 as DFQATT and CDR2 as SNEGSKA (reference sequence). V was clipped by 3 bases and J by 8 bases; unmatched bases: 13. The CDR3 is made up of 17 amino acids. CDR3 sequence reads: CSARDFRGTSGVYEQFF. CDR3 DNA: TGCAGTGCTAGGGACTTCAGAGGGACTAGCGGGGTTTATGAGCAGTTCTTC.

CDR3 DNA sequence: TGCGCCAGCAGCCAAGATTCCACCCTCCAGGAGCCCCAGCATTTT. The encoded protein is CASSQDSTLQEPQHF. This chain connects TRBV4-1 to TRBJ1-5; no reliable D call. CDR1 and CDR2 (germline): MGHRA, YSYEKL. Trimming removed 0 bases at V and 8 bases at J, with 14 bases between. The CDR3 has 15 amino acids.

The J gene is TRBJ2-7, the V gene TRBV5-6, with unresolved D. Trimming shortened V by 4 bases and J by 0 bases, and 17 bases separated the two germline ends. The CDR3 has 16 amino acids. Germline-derived CDR1 and CDR2 are SGHDT and YYEEEE. The CDR3 loop is CASSADSSHPSYEQYF. The CDR3 DNA reads TGTGCCAGCAGCGCAGACTCAAGCCACCCCTCCTACGAGCAGTACTTC.

In this sample, this clonotype turned up many times. The J gene is TRBJ2-1, the V gene TRBV7-2, with D unresolved. This CDR3 has 13 amino acids. V gave up 5 bases and J gave up 7 bases, with 12 bases separating them. The germline gives CDR1 SGHTA, CDR2 FQGNSA. This chain's CDR3 is CASSRSGANEQFF. The DNA of the CDR3 is TGTGCCAGCAGCAGGTCCGGAGCTAATGAGCAGTTCTTC.

A note on this clonotype: A read error is likely, as this CDR3 ends without the conserved phenylalanine or tryptophan. It is unclear where the CDR3 begins or ends on the DNA, so no DNA is shown, and the CDR3 is as TCRdb lists it. This chain connects TRBV11-2 to TRBJ2-1; the D call TRBD2 from the table was never checked on the DNA. The CDR3 comprises 13 residues, both ends counted. CDR1 SGHAT and CDR2 FQNNGV come from the germline V gene. The CDR3: CASSQTRRDSQAL.

V usage is TRBV6-8 and J usage is TRBJ1-1, with 7 bases identical to TRBD1. The CDR3 has 14 amino acids. The germline V gene has CDR1 MNHGY and CDR2 SAAAGT. V shed 0 bases, J shed 8 bases, and the junction held 6 bases outside the gene matches. The CDR3: CASSYSTGTEEAFF. The CDR3 DNA reads TGTGCCAGCAGTTACTCGACAGGGACGGAGGAAGCTTTCTTT.